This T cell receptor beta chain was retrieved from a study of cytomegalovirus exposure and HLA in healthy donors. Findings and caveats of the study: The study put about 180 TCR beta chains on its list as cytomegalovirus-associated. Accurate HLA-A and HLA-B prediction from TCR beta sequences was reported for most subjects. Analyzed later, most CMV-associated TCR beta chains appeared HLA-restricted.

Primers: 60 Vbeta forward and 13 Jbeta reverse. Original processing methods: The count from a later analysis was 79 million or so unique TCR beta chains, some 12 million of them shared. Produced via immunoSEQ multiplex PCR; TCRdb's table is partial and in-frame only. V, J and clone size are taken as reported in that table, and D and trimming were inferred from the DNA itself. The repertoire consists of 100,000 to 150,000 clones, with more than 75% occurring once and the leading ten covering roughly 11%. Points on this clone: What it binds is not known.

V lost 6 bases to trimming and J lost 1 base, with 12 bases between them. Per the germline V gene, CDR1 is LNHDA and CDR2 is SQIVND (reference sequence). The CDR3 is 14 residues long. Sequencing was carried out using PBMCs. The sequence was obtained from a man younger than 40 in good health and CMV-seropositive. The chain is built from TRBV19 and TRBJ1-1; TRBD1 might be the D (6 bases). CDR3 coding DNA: TGTGCCAGTAGCCAATGGGGGCGGAACACTGAAGCTTTCTTT. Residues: CASSQWGRNTEAFF.